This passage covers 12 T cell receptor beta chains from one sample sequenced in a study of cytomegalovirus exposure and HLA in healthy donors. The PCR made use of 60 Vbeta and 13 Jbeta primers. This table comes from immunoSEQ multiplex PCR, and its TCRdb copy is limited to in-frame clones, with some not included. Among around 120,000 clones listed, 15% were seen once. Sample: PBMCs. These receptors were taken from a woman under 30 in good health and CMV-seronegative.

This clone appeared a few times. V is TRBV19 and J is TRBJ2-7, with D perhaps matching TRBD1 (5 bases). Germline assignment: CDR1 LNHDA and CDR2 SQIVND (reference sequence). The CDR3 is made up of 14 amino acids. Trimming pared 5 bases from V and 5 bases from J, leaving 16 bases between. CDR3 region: CASSWSREINEQYF. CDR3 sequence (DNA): TGTGCCAGTAGTTGGTCCAGGGAAATCAACGAGCAGTACTTC.

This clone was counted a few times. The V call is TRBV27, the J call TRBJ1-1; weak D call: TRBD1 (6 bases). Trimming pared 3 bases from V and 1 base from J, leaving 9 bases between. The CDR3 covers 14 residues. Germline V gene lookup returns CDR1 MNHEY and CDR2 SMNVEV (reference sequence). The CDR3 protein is CASSFRGTNTEAFF. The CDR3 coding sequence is TGTGCCAGCAGTTTTAGGGGGACGAACACTGAAGCTTTCTTT.

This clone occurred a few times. This CDR3 is CSVRTSGATDTQYF. CDR3 DNA sequence: TGCAGCGTGCGGACTAGCGGGGCCACGGATACGCAGTATTTT. The rearrangement uses TRBV29-1 and TRBJ2-3, with 12 nucleotides matching TRBD2. This CDR3 has 14 residues. The junction had 7 bases not matched to a gene; V was cut back by 6 bases and J by 6 bases. Germline V gene data show CDR1 as SQVTM and CDR2 as ANQGSEA.

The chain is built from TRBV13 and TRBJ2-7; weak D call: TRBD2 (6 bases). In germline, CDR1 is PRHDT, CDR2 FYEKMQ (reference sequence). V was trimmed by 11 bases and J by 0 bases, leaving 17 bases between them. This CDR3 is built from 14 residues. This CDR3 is CASHYSGSSYEQYF. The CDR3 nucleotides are TGTGCCTCCCATTATAGCGGTAGCTCCTACGAGCAGTACTTC.

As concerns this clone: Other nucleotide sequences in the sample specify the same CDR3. The CDR3 DNA sequence: TGTGCCAGCAGACCGGACAGGTCGAACACTGAAGCTTTCTTT. This encodes CASRPDRSNTEAFF. The chain employs TRBV28 and TRBJ1-1, with 7 bases matching TRBD1. This CDR3 comprises 14 residues. J was trimmed by 1 base and V by 6 bases; bases with no gene match: 5. Looked up from germline, CDR1 is MDHEN and CDR2 is SYDVKM.

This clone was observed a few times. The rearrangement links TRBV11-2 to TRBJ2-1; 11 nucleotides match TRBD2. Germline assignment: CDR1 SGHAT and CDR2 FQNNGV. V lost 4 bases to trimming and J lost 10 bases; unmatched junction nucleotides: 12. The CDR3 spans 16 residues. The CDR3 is CASSSLTSGASWEQFF. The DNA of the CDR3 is TGTGCCAGCAGCTCCCTGACTAGCGGGGCGTCGTGGGAGCAGTTCTTC.

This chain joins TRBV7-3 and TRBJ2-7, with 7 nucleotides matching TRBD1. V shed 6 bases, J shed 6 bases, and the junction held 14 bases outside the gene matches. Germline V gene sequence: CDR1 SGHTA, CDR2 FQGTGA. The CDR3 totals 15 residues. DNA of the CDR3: TGTGCCAGCAGTCCCGACAGGGTATCGTCGGGCGAGCAGTACTTC. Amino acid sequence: CASSPDRVSSGEQYF.

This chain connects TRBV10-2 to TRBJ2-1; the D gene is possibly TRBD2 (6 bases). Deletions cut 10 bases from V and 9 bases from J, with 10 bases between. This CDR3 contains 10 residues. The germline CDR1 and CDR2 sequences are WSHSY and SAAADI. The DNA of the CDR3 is TGCGCCACCGCGGAGGGTGAGCAGTTCTTC. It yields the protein CATAEGEQFF.

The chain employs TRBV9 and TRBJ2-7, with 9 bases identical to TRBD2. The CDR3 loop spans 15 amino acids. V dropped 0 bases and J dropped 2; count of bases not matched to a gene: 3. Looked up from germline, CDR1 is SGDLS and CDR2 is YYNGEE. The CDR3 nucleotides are TGTGCCAGCAGCGTAGGGAGCGGGGGGCCCTACGAGCAGTACTTC. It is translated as CASSVGSGGPYEQYF. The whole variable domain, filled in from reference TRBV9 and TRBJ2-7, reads DSGVTQTPKHLITATGQRVTLRCSPRSGDLSVYWYQQSLDQGLQFLIQYYNGEERAKGNILERFSAQQFPDLHSELNLSSLELGDSALYFCASSVGSGGPYEQYFGPGTRLTVT.

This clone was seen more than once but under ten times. The CDR3, as DNA: TGCGCCAGCAGCTCGTACCCCCGGGGCTCCTACAATGAGCAGTTCTTC. Residues: CASSSYPRGSYNEQFF. V is TRBV5-1 and J is TRBJ2-1; D perhaps matches TRBD2 (5 bases). Germline-derived CDR1 and CDR2 are SGHRS and YFSETQ. This CDR3 has 16 amino acids. V was shortened by 3 bases and J by 0 bases, with 13 bases between the two germline ends.

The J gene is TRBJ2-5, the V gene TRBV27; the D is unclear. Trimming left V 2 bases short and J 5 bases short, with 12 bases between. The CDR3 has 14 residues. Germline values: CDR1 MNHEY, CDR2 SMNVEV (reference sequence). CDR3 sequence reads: CASSLLGAGETQYF. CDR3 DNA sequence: TGTGCCAGCAGTTTACTGGGTGCCGGGGAGACCCAGTACTTC.

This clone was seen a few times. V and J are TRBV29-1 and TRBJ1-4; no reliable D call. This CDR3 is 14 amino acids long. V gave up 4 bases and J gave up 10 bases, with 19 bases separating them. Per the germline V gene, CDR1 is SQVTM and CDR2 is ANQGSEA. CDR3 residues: CSVVEDLLEGKLFF. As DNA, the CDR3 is TGCAGCGTTGTAGAGGATTTATTGGAGGGAAAACTGTTTTTT. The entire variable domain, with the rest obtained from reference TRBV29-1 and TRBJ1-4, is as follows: SAVISQKPSRDICQRGTSLTIQCQVDSQVTMMFWYRQQPGQSLTLIATANQGSEATYESGFVIDKFPISRPNLTFSTLTVSNMSPEDSSIYLCSVVEDLLEGKLFFGSGTQLSVL.